The 15 T cell receptor beta chains listed next were all sequenced from one sample in a study of glioma-infiltrating T cells. Using RNA template, CDR3s of TCR alpha and beta were amplified with iRepertoire arm-PCR. From the multiplex PCR reads, TCRdb called clonotypes with MiXCR, one entry per CDR3 protein. Here the sample spans a few hundred thousand distinct CDR3 sequences, more than 35% being singletons. The specimen sequenced was glioma tissue, nonneoplastic brain tissue, or PBMCs (not recorded which). The receptor set was obtained from a human donor with low-grade glioma or glioblastoma, undergoing nonglioma brain surgery, or in good health (not recorded which).

The chain carries TRBV27 and TRBJ2-3; no clear D. The CDR3 totals 13 residues. Trimming removed 5 bases from V and 4 bases from J, with 10 bases in between. Per germline, CDR1 MNHEY and CDR2 SMNVEV (reference sequence). The CDR3 here is CASSEYPPDTQYF. The CDR3, as DNA: TGTGCCAGCAGTGAATACCCCCCAGATACGCAGTATTTT.

The rearrangement uses TRBV18 and TRBJ2-5; 10 bases match TRBD1. Germline V lookup: CDR1 KGHSH, CDR2 LQKENI. The V and J ends lost 3 bases and 5 bases, in that order; junction bases with no gene match: 6. The CDR3 covers 15 residues. CDR3 sequence (DNA): TGTGCCAGCTCACCCCGACAGGGGGCTATCGAGACCCAGTACTTC. It codes for CASSPRQGAIETQYF. The full variable domain, with the rest looked up from reference TRBV18 and TRBJ2-5, is NAGVMQNPRHLVRRRGQEARLRCSPMKGHSHVYWYRQLPEEGLKFMVYLQKENIIDESGMPKERFSAEFPKEGPSILRIQQVVRGDSAAYFCASSPRQGAIETQYFGPGTRLLVL.

The chain is built from TRBV11-1 and TRBJ2-2; no clear D gene. Trimming pared 7 bases from V and 4 bases from J, leaving 13 bases between. The CDR3 loop spans 14 amino acids. CDR1 and CDR2 from the germline V gene are SGHAT and FQDESV (reference sequence). CDR3: CASTSWKSTGELFF. In DNA, the CDR3 is TGTGCCAGCACCTCGTGGAAAAGCACCGGGGAGCTGTTTTTT.

This chain uses TRBV4-2 with TRBJ2-4; 7 bases are a match to TRBD1. The germline V gene encodes CDR1 LGHNA and CDR2 YNFKEQ. The CDR3 length is 14 residues. J was trimmed by 5 bases and V by 4 bases; bases with no gene match: 5. CDR3 sequence reads: CASSRDRTQNIQYF. The CDR3 nucleotides read TGTGCCAGCAGCCGGGACAGAACCCAAAACATTCAGTACTTC.

This clonotype was recorded many times. The genes are TRBV2 and TRBJ2-2, with TRBD2 matching over 9 bases. V shed 8 bases and J 3 bases; nucleotides not matched to a gene: 4. Germline CDR1 and CDR2: SNHLY and FYNNEI. The CDR3 runs to 14 residues. Here the CDR3 DNA reads TGTGCCAGCCGACTAGCGGATTACACCGGGGAGCTGTTTTTT. Translated, it gives CASRLADYTGELFF.

The chain is built from TRBV28 and TRBJ2-1; D remains unclear. Germline assignment: CDR1 MDHEN and CDR2 SYDVKM. V was clipped by 5 bases and J by 2 bases, with 7 bases between them. There are 13 residues in the CDR3. The CDR3 DNA reads TGTGCCAGCAGTGACATCACCTACAATGAGCAGTTCTTC. Its protein is CASSDITYNEQFF.

Here the CDR3 DNA reads TGTGCCAGCAGTAGCCGGGACAGGGTAGATGAAAAACTGTTTTTT. It codes for CASSSRDRVDEKLFF. The chain is built from TRBV28 and TRBJ1-4; 9 bases match TRBD1. Germline CDR1 is MDHEN and CDR2 is SYDVKM. V shed 5 bases and J 6 bases; nucleotides not matched to a gene: 7. The CDR3 length is 15 residues.

The sample holds many counts of this clonotype. The J gene is TRBJ2-2, the V gene TRBV6-2 or TRBV6-3; D ambiguous. CDR1 MNHEY and CDR2 SVGEGT come from the germline V gene. V was shortened by 2 bases and J by 2 bases, with 0 bases between the two germline ends. There are 12 residues in the CDR3. CDR3 protein: CASSYNTGELFF. CDR3 in DNA: TGTGCCAGCAGTTACAACACCGGGGAGCTGTTTTTT.

The chain recombines TRBV4-1 with TRBJ1-4; D ambiguous. V was clipped by 3 bases and J by 2 bases, with 10 bases between them. The CDR3 runs to 15 residues. Germline values: CDR1 MGHRA, CDR2 YSYEKL. CDR3 residues: CASSQTTPTNEKLFF. The DNA of the CDR3 is TGCGCCAGCAGCCAGACGACACCTACTAATGAAAAACTGTTTTTT.

On this clonotype itself: One base away lies a much larger clone, so this may be a sequencing read error. The chain recombines TRBV19 with TRBJ2-3; perhaps TRBD1 as D (5 bases). The CDR3 spans 15 residues. Germline CDR1 is LNHDA and CDR2 is SQIVND (reference sequence). In nucleotides, the CDR3 is TGTGCCAGCAGCTTGCGTTGGGGTCGCACAGGTACGCAGTATTTT. As protein: CASSLRWGRTGTQYF.

This clonotype was seen a single time. The final CDR3 position lacks the conserved phenylalanine or tryptophan, pointing to a likely read error. The chain has TRBV6-4 and TRBJ2-1, with 9 bases that match TRBD2. The CDR3 has 15 residues. The J segment lost 2 bases and the V segment lost 4 bases, leaving 3 bases of the junction unmatched. Germline CDR1 is MRHNA and CDR2 is SNTAGT. The CDR3 loop reads CASSGLAGAYNEQFL. The DNA for the CDR3 is TGTGCCAGCAGTGGATTAGCGGGGGCCTACAATGAGCAGTTCTTA.

The chain combines TRBV7-2 with TRBJ2-3, with 10 bases that match TRBD2. The CDR3 is 16 residues long. Germline-derived CDR1 and CDR2 are SGHTA and FQGNSA. V lost 5 bases to trimming and J lost 6 bases; unmatched junction nucleotides: 11. The CDR3 sequence: CASSPIIAGGEDTQYF. The CDR3 DNA reads as TGTGCCAGCAGCCCCATAATAGCGGGAGGCGAGGATACGCAGTATTTT.

The V call is TRBV24-1, the J call TRBJ2-7; 7 bases map to TRBD1. The CDR3 consists of 14 residues. The trim removed 9 bases at V and 1 base at J, leaving 8 bases unmatched. CDR1 and CDR2 from the germline V gene are KGHDR and SFDVKD. In DNA form, the CDR3 reads TGTGCCACCTGTAGTTGGGACAGATCCTACGAGCAGTACTTC. It is translated as CATCSWDRSYEQYF.

Comments on this clonotype: Possible read error: a much larger clone is one base away. The chain has TRBV6-5 and TRBJ2-7, with unresolved D. Germline CDR1 is MNHEY and CDR2 is SVGAGI. This CDR3 is built from 14 residues. CDR3 region: CASSYSRSSYEQNF. The CDR3 DNA reads TGTGCCAGCAGTTACTCCCGCAGTTCCTACGAGCAGAACTTC.

This clonotype was seen many times. CDR3 bases: TGTGCCAGCAGTCCCCGCGCTGAAGCTTTCTTT. This encodes CASSPRAEAFF. The chain is built from TRBV25-1 and TRBJ1-1; D is undetermined. V lost 5 bases and J lost 6, with 7 bases in between. The germline gives CDR1 MGHDK, CDR2 SYGVNS. There are 11 residues in the CDR3. The full variable domain, in which reference TRBV25-1 and TRBJ1-1 provide the parts outside the CDR3, is EADIYQTPRYLVIGTGKKITLECSQTMGHDKMYWYQQDPGMELHLIHYSYGVNSTEKGDLSSESTVSRIRTEHFPLTLESARPSHTSQYLCASSPRAEAFFGQGTRLTVV.